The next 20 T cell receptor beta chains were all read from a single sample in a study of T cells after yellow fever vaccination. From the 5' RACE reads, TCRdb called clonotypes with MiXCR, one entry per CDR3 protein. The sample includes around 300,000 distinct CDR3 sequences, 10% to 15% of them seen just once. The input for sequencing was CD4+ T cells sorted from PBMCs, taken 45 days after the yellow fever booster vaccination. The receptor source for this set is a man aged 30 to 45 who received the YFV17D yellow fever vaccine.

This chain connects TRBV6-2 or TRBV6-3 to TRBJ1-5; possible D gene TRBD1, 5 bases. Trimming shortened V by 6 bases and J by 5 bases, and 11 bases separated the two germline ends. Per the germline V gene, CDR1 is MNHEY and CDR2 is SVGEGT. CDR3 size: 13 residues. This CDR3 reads CASSPLGDQPQHF. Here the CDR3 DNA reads TGTGCCAGCAGCCCCCTGGGGGATCAGCCCCAGCATTTT.

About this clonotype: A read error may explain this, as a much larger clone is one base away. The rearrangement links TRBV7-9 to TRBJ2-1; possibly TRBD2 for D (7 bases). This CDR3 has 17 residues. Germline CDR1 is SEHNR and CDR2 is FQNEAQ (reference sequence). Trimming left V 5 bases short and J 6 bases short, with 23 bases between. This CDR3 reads CASSRVPGRGARNEQFF. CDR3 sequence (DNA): TGTGCCAGCAGCCGCGTCCCGGGACGGGGGGCCCGCAATGAGCAGTTCTTC.

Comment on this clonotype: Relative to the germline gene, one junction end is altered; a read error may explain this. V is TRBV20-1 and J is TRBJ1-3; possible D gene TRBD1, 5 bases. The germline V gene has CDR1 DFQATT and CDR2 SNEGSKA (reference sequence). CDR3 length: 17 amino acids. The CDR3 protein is CCARSPGPQGHRNTIYF. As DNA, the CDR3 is TGCTGTGCTAGGTCCCCGGGACCCCAAGGCCATAGAAACACCATATATTTT.

The CDR3 DNA is TGTGCCAGCAGCTTAGGCCGGTTCACAGATACGCAGTATTTT. Translated, it gives CASSLGRFTDTQYF. The chain links TRBV7-2 to TRBJ2-3; D not certain. V was trimmed by 1 base and J by 2 bases, leaving 7 bases between them. CDR3 length: 14 residues. The germline gives CDR1 SGHTA, CDR2 FQGNSA. The full variable domain, rest sourced from reference TRBV7-2 and TRBJ2-3, is GAGVSQSPSNKVTEKGKDVELRCDPISGHTALYWYRQSLGQGLEFLIYFQGNSAPDKSGLPSDRFSAERTGGSVSTLTIQRTQQEDSAVYLCASSLGRFTDTQYFGPGTRLTVL.

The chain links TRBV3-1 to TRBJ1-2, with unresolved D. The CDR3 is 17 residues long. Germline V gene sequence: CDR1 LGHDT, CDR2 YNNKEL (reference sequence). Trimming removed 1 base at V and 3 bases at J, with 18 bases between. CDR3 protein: CASSQGETRRQYYGYTF. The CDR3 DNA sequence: TGTGCCAGCAGCCAAGGTGAGACGAGGAGGCAGTACTATGGCTACACCTTC.

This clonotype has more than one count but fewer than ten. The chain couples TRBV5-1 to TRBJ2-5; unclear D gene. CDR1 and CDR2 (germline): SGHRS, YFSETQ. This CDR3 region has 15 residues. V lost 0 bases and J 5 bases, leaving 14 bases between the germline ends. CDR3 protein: CASSLAERPTETQYF. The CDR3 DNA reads TGCGCCAGCAGCTTGGCCGAGCGCCCGACGGAGACCCAGTACTTC.

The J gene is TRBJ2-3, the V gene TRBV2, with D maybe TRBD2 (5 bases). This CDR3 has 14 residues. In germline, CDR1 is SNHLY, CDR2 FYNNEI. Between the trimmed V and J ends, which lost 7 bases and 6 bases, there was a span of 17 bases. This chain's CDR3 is CASTFKREWDTQYF. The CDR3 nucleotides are TGTGCCAGCACCTTCAAGAGGGAGTGGGATACGCAGTATTTT.

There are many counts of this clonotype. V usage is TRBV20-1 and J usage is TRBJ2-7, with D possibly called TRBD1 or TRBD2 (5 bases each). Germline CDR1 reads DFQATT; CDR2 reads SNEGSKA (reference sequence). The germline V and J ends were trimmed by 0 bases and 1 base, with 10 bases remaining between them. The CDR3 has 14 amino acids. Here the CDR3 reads CSARDGTGSYEQYF. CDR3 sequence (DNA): TGCAGTGCTAGAGACGGGACGGGATCCTACGAGCAGTACTTC.

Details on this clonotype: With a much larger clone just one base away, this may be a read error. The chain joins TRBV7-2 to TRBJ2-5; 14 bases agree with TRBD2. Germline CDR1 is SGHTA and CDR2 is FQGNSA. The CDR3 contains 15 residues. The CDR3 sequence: CAISRGLAGGETQYF. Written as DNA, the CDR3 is TGTGCCATCAGCCGTGGACTAGCGGGGGGAGAGACCCAGTACTTC.

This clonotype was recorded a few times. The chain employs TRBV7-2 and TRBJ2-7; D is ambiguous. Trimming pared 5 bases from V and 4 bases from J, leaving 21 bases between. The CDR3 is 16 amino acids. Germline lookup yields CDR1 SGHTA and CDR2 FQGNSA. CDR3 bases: TGTGCCAGCAGCCCACACCCCCCTACAGTGGTGTACGAGCAGTACTTC. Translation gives CASSPHPPTVVYEQYF.

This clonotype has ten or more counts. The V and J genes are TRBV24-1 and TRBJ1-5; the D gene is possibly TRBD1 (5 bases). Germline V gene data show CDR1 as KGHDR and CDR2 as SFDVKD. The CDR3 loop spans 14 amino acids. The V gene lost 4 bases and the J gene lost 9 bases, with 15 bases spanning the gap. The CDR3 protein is CATSDRVSRGPQHF. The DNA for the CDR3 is TGTGCCACCAGTGACAGGGTCTCTCGTGGGCCCCAGCATTTT.

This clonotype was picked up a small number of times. For the CDR3, the DNA is TGTGCCAGCTCAACCGGACTAGCGGGGACAGATACGCAGTATTTT. Amino acids: CASSTGLAGTDTQYF. The chain employs TRBV18 and TRBJ2-3, with 12 bases aligning to TRBD2. The trim removed 5 bases at V and 3 bases at J, leaving 3 bases unmatched. The CDR3 extends over 15 amino acids. The germline V gene has CDR1 KGHSH and CDR2 LQKENI.

The CDR3 region has the DNA TGTGCCAGCAGCCAAAAGACAGTCCAAGAGACCCAGTACTTC. As protein: CASSQKTVQETQYF. The chain links TRBV5-6 to TRBJ2-5, with D perhaps matching TRBD1 (5 bases). V was shortened by 4 bases and J by 1 base, with 11 bases between the two germline ends. In germline, CDR1 is SGHDT, CDR2 YYEEEE. The CDR3 has 14 residues.

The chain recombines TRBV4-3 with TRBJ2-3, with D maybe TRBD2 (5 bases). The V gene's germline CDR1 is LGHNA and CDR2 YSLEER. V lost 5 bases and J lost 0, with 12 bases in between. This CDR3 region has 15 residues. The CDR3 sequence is CASSNSVASTDTQYF. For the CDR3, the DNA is TGCGCCAGCAGCAATAGCGTAGCTAGCACAGATACGCAGTATTTT.

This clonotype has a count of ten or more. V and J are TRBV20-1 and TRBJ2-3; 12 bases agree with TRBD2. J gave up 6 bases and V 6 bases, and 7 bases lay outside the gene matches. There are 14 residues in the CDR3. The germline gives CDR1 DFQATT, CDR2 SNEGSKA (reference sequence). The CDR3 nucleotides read TGCAGTGCCCGACTAGCGGGAGAGTCTGATACGCAGTATTTT. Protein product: CSARLAGESDTQYF.

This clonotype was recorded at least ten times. CDR3 amino acids: CASSSRRALSGTQYF. DNA for the CDR3: TGTGCCAGCAGTTCGCGACGGGCACTTTCGGGTACGCAGTATTTT. This sequence joins TRBV6-5 and TRBJ2-3, with unresolved D. This CDR3 is 15 amino acids long. In germline, CDR1 is MNHEY, CDR2 SVGAGI. V gave up 4 bases and J gave up 8 bases, with 19 bases separating them.

CDR3 nucleotides: TGTGCCAGCCAGGGGAGAAACACAGATACGCAGTATTTT. This codes for CASQGRNTDTQYF. The V gene is TRBV7-2, the J gene TRBJ2-3; tentative D call: TRBD1 (6 bases). Germline-derived CDR1 and CDR2 are SGHTA and FQGNSA. Deletions cut 8 bases from V and 2 bases from J, with 11 bases between. This CDR3 contains 13 residues.

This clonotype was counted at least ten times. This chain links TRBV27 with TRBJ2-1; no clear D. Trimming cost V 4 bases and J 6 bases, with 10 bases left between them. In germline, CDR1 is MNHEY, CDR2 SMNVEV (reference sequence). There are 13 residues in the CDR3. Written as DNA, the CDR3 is TGTGCCAGCAGTTCCGAACGTGCCAATGAGCAGTTCTTC. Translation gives CASSSERANEQFF.

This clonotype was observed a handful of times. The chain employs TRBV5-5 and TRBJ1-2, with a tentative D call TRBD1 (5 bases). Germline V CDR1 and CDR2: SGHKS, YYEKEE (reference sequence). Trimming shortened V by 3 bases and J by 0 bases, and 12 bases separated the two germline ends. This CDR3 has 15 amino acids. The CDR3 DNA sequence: TGTGCCAGCAGCTGGGGGGGGTCGACTAACTATGGCTACACCTTC. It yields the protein CASSWGGSTNYGYTF. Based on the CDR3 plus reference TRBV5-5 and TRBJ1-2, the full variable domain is DAGVTQSPTHLIKTRGQQVTLRCSPISGHKSVSWYQQVLGQGPQFIFQYYEKEERGRGNFPDRFSARQFPNYSSELNVNALLLGDSALYLCASSWGGSTNYGYTFGSGTRLTVV.

In nucleotides, the CDR3 is TGTGCCAGCAGCCAAGCCCTTTTCGTAAACGCGGGGCAGTACTTC. Its translation is CASSQALFVNAGQYF. This sequence joins TRBV14 and TRBJ2-7, with D perhaps TRBD2 (5 bases). Germline values: CDR1 SGHDN, CDR2 FVKESK. The length of the CDR3 is 15 residues. V was pared by 1 base and J by 9 bases, with 19 bases between.